The rows below give T cell receptor beta chains drawn from one sample of a study of cytomegalovirus exposure and HLA in healthy donors. The repertoire was sequenced with immunoSEQ multiplex PCR; TCRdb's copy has only in-frame clones and lacks some. The sample holds about 160,000 clones, 68% seen once. The sample consisted of PBMCs. All receptors come from a woman aged 35 to 49 in good health and CMV-seropositive. The CDR3 runs from the conserved cysteine through the conserved F or W. The D gene is left open where the match is weak. Rows give clone size only sometimes, using once, few, many, or a class for an expanded clone.

>TRBD2|TRBV19|TRBJ2-7|-
CASSRGEGGVKQYF
TGTGCCAGTAGTAGGGGGGAGGGAGGAGTCAAGCAGTACTTC
>TRBD2|TRBV7-9|TRBJ2-5|-
CASSFRLAEGETQYF
TGTGCCAGCAGCTTTAGACTAGCGGAAGGGGAGACCCAGTACTTC
>TRBD1|TRBV6-6|TRBJ2-7|-
CASSYEGDREQYF
TGTGCCAGCAGTTACGAAGGGGACAGGGAGCAGTACTTC
>TRBD1|TRBV5-1|TRBJ1-6|-
CASSPGQANSPLHF
TGCGCCAGCAGCCCTGGACAGGCCAATTCACCCCTCCACTTT
>TRBD1|TRBV6-5|TRBJ1-1|-
CASRTGERGEAFF
TGTGCCAGCAGAACAGGGGAAAGAGGTGAAGCTTTCTTT
>-|TRBV23-1|TRBJ2-7|-
CASRPPPERKDEQYF
TGCGCCAGCAGGCCCCCCCCCGAGAGGAAGGACGAGCAGTACTTC
>-|TRBV11-3|TRBJ1-6|-
CASSLEANSPLHF
TGTGCCAGCAGCTTAGAGGCTAATTCACCCCTCCACTTT
>TRBD1|TRBV5-4|TRBJ1-6|once
CAISEGARNNSPLHF
TGTGCCATCTCAGAGGGGGCGCGGAATAATTCACCCCTCCACTTT
>-|TRBV7-9|TRBJ1-1|-
CASSFQSRQTEAFF
TGTGCCAGCAGCTTTCAGAGCAGGCAGACTGAAGCTTTCTTT
>TRBD1|TRBV6-1|TRBJ1-2|few
CASRDREYGGYTF
TGTGCCAGCAGAGACAGGGAATATGGTGGCTACACCTTC
>TRBD1|TRBV28|TRBJ1-2|-
CASHDRGLRGYTF
TGTGCCAGCCACGACAGGGGGCTGAGGGGCTACACCTTC
>TRBD1|TRBV5-1|TRBJ1-2|-
CASLGTGAYGYTF
TGCGCCAGCCTCGGAACAGGGGCCTATGGCTACACCTTC
>TRBD2|TRBV7-2|TRBJ2-7|-
CASSLQLAKTYEQYF
TGTGCCAGCAGCTTACAACTAGCGAAGACCTACGAGCAGTACTTC
>-|TRBV29-1|TRBJ2-5|-
CSVFLTPAGLETQYF
TGCAGCGTTTTCCTAACCCCAGCGGGTTTAGAGACCCAGTACTTC
>-|TRBV6-1|TRBJ1-1|-
CASIRGRDRTEAFF
TGTGCCAGCATCCGAGGAAGAGACAGGACTGAAGCTTTCTTT
>-|TRBV4-3|TRBJ1-1|-
CASSQDQGMNTEAFF
TGCGCCAGCAGCCAAGATCAGGGAATGAACACTGAAGCTTTCTTT
>TRBD2|TRBV6-5|TRBJ2-7|few
CASSYSVGGRAYEQYF
TGTGCCAGCAGTTACTCTGTGGGCGGGAGGGCCTACGAGCAGTACTTC
>TRBD1|TRBV5-1|TRBJ2-5|-
CASSLTGVRQETQYF
TGCGCCAGCAGCTTAACAGGGGTTCGCCAAGAGACCCAGTACTTC
>TRBD1|TRBV6-5|TRBJ1-2|-
CASTTGGAGYTF
TGTGCCAGTACGACAGGGGGCGCGGGCTACACCTTC
>TRBD1|TRBV7-2|TRBJ1-2|-
CASSWQGANYGYTF
TGTGCCAGCAGCTGGCAGGGGGCTAACTATGGCTACACCTTC
>-|TRBV9|TRBJ2-5|-
CASNLGGGEETQYF
TGTGCCAGCAACCTAGGGGGGGGAGAAGAGACCCAGTACTTC
>-|TRBV19|TRBJ1-1|-
CASSTATGKAFF
TGTGCCAGTAGTACGGCAACAGGCAAAGCTTTCTTT
>-|TRBV2|TRBJ1-1|few
CASQDSNTEAFF
TGTGCCAGCCAGGACAGCAACACTGAAGCTTTCTTT
>-|TRBV9|TRBJ2-1|once
CASSVPKRTAYNEQFF
TGTGCCAGCAGCGTACCAAAAAGGACTGCATACAATGAGCAGTTCTTC
>-|TRBV21-1|TRBJ2-7|few
CASSKGEGKHSYEQYF
TGTGCCAGCAGCAAAGGTGAGGGAAAACACTCCTACGAGCAGTACTTC
>-|TRBV28|TRBJ1-5|once
CASSSRAGRALPQPQHF
TGTGCCAGCAGTTCCCGGGCGGGACGGGCCCTGCCCCAGCCCCAGCATTTT
>-|TRBV10-3|TRBJ2-7|-
CAISEQALLSYEQYF
TGTGCCATCAGTGAACAGGCCCTCCTAAGTTACGAGCAGTACTTC
>-|TRBV28|TRBJ1-5|-
CASRESNQPQHF
TGTGCCAGCAGAGAGAGCAATCAGCCCCAGCATTTT
>-|TRBV7-9|TRBJ2-5|-
CASSNDWLQRTQYF
TGTGCCAGCAGCAACGACTGGCTCCAGAGGACCCAGTACTTC
>-|TRBV10-3|TRBJ2-5|-
CAVGGGQETQYF
TGTGCCGTTGGTGGAGGGCAAGAGACCCAGTACTTC
>TRBD1|TRBV27|TRBJ1-2|-
CASSSPTLQGADGYPF
TGTGCCAGCAGTTCACCCACCCTACAGGGGGCTGATGGCTACCCCTTC
>-|TRBV5-1|TRBJ2-3|few
CASKGGQRTDTQYF
TGCGCCAGCAAGGGTGGTCAGCGGACAGATACGCAGTATTTT
>TRBD1|TRBV19|TRBJ2-7|once
CASRLRTGSGYEQYF
TGTGCCAGTAGGCTCCGGACAGGGAGCGGGTACGAGCAGTACTTC
>-|TRBV18|TRBJ1-2|once
CASSPETNNYGYTF
TGTGCCAGCTCACCAGAGACAAACAACTATGGCTACACCTTC
>-|TRBV18|TRBJ2-1|-
CASSPPGLNEQFF
TGTGCCAGCTCACCACCGGGCCTCAATGAGCAGTTCTTC
>TRBD1|TRBV25-1|TRBJ2-7|-
CASSEWGTGGLEQYF
TGTGCCAGCAGTGAATGGGGGACAGGGGGCCTCGAGCAGTACTTC
>-|TRBV19|TRBJ1-1|-
CASSMRATEAFF
TGTGCCAGTAGTATGAGAGCCACTGAAGCTTTCTTT
>TRBD2|TRBV10-3|TRBJ2-7|-
CAISESSGGAHEQYF
TGTGCCATCAGTGAGTCTTCCGGGGGGGCCCACGAGCAGTACTTC
>-|TRBV29-1|TRBJ2-5|-
CSGIQGAETQYF
TGCAGCGGGATACAGGGAGCGGAGACCCAGTACTTC
>-|TRBV4-3|TRBJ2-7|-
CASSRQQESAYEQYF
TGCGCCAGCAGCCGCCAACAGGAATCCGCCTACGAGCAGTACTTC
>-|TRBV19|TRBJ2-2|-
CATTDTLNTGELFF
TGTGCCACCACGGACACATTGAACACCGGGGAGCTGTTTTTT
>-|TRBV28|TRBJ1-2|once
CASSLRQFYGYTF
TGTGCCAGCAGTTTACGCCAGTTCTATGGCTACACCTTC
>TRBD1|TRBV7-2|TRBJ1-2|few
CASSLRRGLDYGYTF
TGTGCCAGCAGCTTAAGAAGGGGGCTAGACTATGGCTACACCTTC
>-|TRBV9|TRBJ2-7|once
CASSVFTGQRTYEQYF
TGTGCCAGCAGCGTATTCACAGGACAAAGGACCTACGAGCAGTACTTC
>-|TRBV21-1|TRBJ1-5|-
CASSKGPRGRTNQPQHF
TGTGCCAGCAGCAAAGGTCCTCGGGGAAGGACCAATCAGCCCCAGCATTTT
>-|TRBV10-3|TRBJ2-1|-
CAISDFLAENEQFF
TGTGCCATCAGTGACTTCCTAGCTGAAAATGAGCAGTTCTTC
>-|TRBV28|TRBJ2-7|-
CASRSTSGTPTYEQYF
TGTGCCAGCCGTTCGACCTCCGGGACTCCAACCTACGAGCAGTACTTC
>TRBD1|TRBV7-2|TRBJ1-6|-
CASSATGGSPLHF
TGTGCCAGCAGCGCCACAGGGGGATCACCCCTCCACTTT
>TRBD2|TRBV6-5|TRBJ2-4|-
CASSPGTSGNIQYF
TGTGCCAGCAGTCCAGGGACTAGCGGAAACATTCAGTACTTC
>TRBD1|TRBV6-1|TRBJ1-5|-
CASSVQGISNQPQHF
TGTGCCAGCAGTGTACAGGGGATTAGCAATCAGCCCCAGCATTTT
>TRBD1|TRBV2|TRBJ2-7|-
CASVTGGNSYEQYF
TGTGCCAGCGTTACAGGGGGCAATTCCTACGAGCAGTACTTC
>TRBD1|TRBV28|TRBJ1-1|-
CASSLNSGQGDDTEAFF
TGTGCCAGCAGTTTAAACTCGGGACAGGGGGATGACACTGAAGCTTTCTTT
>-|TRBV19|TRBJ1-2|-
CASSSQYYGYTF
TGTGCCAGTAGTAGTCAGTACTATGGCTACACCTTC
>-|TRBV4-2|TRBJ1-2|-
CASSPRTEPYGYTF
TGTGCCAGCAGCCCCCGGACAGAACCCTATGGCTACACCTTC
>TRBD1|TRBV23-1|TRBJ2-7|-
CASSQSGQGDLSSYEQYF
TGCGCCAGCAGTCAATCGGGGCAGGGGGACCTAAGCTCCTACGAGCAGTACTTC
>TRBD2|TRBV6-1|TRBJ2-1|-
CASSRAGRDNEQFF
TGTGCCAGCAGTCGAGCGGGAAGAGACAATGAGCAGTTCTTC
>-|TRBV19|TRBJ1-1|few
CASSLREEAFF
TGTGCCAGTAGCCTCAGGGAAGAAGCTTTCTTT